The 6 T cell receptor beta chains in this list originate from one sample, sequenced in a study of response to subunit inactivated influenza vaccine. MiXCR, applied by TCRdb to the RT-PCR reads, yields one record per CDR3 protein. The profile shows approximately 160,000 distinct CDR3 sequences, approximately 12% of them singletons. This specimen was CD8+ T cells sorted from PBMCs, taken less than 25 months after vaccination. The receptors originated from a man between 50 and 69 years old who received an inactivated influenza vaccine.

The V and J genes are TRBV6-5 and TRBJ2-1; D is unclear. Between the trimmed V and J ends, which lost 6 bases and 6 bases, there was a span of 9 bases. The germline V gene has CDR1 MNHEY and CDR2 SVGAGI. This CDR3 is built from 12 residues. The CDR3 loop reads CASSQASNEQFF. In nucleotides, the CDR3 is TGTGCCAGCAGCCAGGCCAGCAATGAGCAGTTCTTC.

This chain connects TRBV6-5 to TRBJ1-4; D ambiguous. Trimming took 0 bases from V and 8 from J, leaving 16 bases between them. This CDR3 comprises 16 residues. CDR1 MNHEY and CDR2 SVGAGI come from the germline V gene. The CDR3 nucleotides are TGTGCCAGCAGTTACTCTCATTTGGAGGGTGAGGAAAAACTGTTTTTT. It encodes CASSYSHLEGEEKLFF.

The sample holds many counts of this clonotype. The chain carries TRBV7-9 and TRBJ1-1, with D perhaps TRBD1 (6 bases). With 6 bases removed from V and 5 bases from J, the gap between germline ends came to 13 bases. The length of the CDR3 is 13 residues. Germline values: CDR1 SEHNR, CDR2 FQNEAQ (reference sequence). CDR3 loop: CASSKQGATEAFF. CDR3 nucleotides: TGTGCCAGCAGTAAACAGGGAGCGACTGAAGCTTTCTTT.

V and J are TRBV27 and TRBJ2-5, with TRBD2 identical over 10 bases. The CDR3 is 16 residues long. The germline CDR1 and CDR2 sequences are MNHEY and SMNVEV (reference sequence). Trimming at V came to 4 bases and at J to 0 bases, leaving 5 bases not matched to a gene. The chain's CDR3 is CASSSLAGAYQETQYF. CDR3 nucleotides: TGTGCCAGCAGTTCTCTAGCGGGAGCATACCAAGAGACCCAGTACTTC.

The chain links TRBV29-1 to TRBJ2-1; perhaps TRBD2 as D (7 bases). The germline CDR1 and CDR2 sequences are SQVTM and ANQGSEA. V was clipped by 5 bases and J by 7 bases, with 12 bases between them. The CDR3 loop spans 12 amino acids. The CDR3 loop reads CSVRTRGNEQFF. The CDR3 DNA follows: TGCAGCGTTCGGACTAGGGGGAATGAGCAGTTCTTC.

This rearrangement joins TRBV5-1 to TRBJ2-1, with TRBD2 matching over 11 bases. The CDR3 runs 17 residues. With V trimmed by 0 bases and J by 3 bases, 5 bases remained unmatched. Germline V gene lookup returns CDR1 SGHRS and CDR2 YFSETQ. CDR3 amino acids: CASSLALAGGYYNEQFF. CDR3 bases: TGCGCCAGCAGCTTGGCGCTAGCGGGGGGATACTACAATGAGCAGTTCTTC.